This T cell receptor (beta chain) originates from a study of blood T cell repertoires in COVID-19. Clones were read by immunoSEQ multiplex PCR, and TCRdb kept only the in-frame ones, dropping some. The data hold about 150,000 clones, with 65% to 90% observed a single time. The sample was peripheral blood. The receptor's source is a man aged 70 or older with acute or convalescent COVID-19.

As DNA, the CDR3 is TGTGCCAGCAGTCAAGCGGGAGTCAGGAGCGGGGAGCTGTTTTTT. Its translation is CASSQAGVRSGELFF. The gene calls are TRBV27 and TRBJ2-2, with 8 bases identical to TRBD2. V lost 5 bases to trimming and J lost 7 bases; unmatched junction nucleotides: 9. Germline V CDR1 and CDR2: MNHEY, SMNVEV (reference sequence). The CDR3 extends over 15 amino acids.